This is a list of T cell receptor beta chains from one sample in a study of technical replicates of blood from several donors. The method was immunoSEQ multiplex PCR; TCRdb's version includes in-frame clones alone and lacks a portion of them. The table includes roughly 90,000 clones, approximately 93% detected once. The sequencing sample was made of T cells isolated from PBMCs. Every receptor here comes from a human donor in good health. Both conserved end residues are part of each CDR3. The D gene is left open where the match is weak. Not all rows give a size; the values are once, few, many and, for expanded clones, a class.

v_gene: TRBV5-1
abundance: NA
j_gene: TRBJ2-5
d_gene: TRBD2
CDR3aa: CASSDPLRAGEETQYF
CDR3nt: TGCGCCAGCAGCGATCCTCTTCGAGCGGGAGAAGAGACCCAGTACTTC

v_gene: TRBV2
abundance: NA
j_gene: TRBJ1-2
d_gene: TRBD1
CDR3aa: CASSPEDRVGYTF
CDR3nt: TGTGCCAGCAGTCCGGAGGACAGGGTCGGCTACACCTTC

v_gene: TRBV6-1
abundance: NA
j_gene: TRBJ1-5
d_gene: NA
CDR3aa: CASSEVSSQPQHF
CDR3nt: TGTGCCAGCAGTGAAGTGAGTAGTCAGCCCCAGCATTTT

v_gene: TRBV10-3
abundance: NA
j_gene: TRBJ2-3
d_gene: TRBD2
CDR3aa: CAITSGSADTQYF
CDR3nt: TGTGCCATCACTAGCGGGAGTGCGGATACGCAGTATTTT

v_gene: TRBV7-8
abundance: NA
j_gene: TRBJ1-1
d_gene: NA
CDR3aa: CASSVTFPGASEAFF
CDR3nt: TGTGCCAGCAGCGTCACCTTTCCAGGGGCATCTGAAGCTTTCTTT

v_gene: TRBV5-1
abundance: NA
j_gene: TRBJ2-7
d_gene: TRBD2
CDR3aa: CASSKAGGPYEQYF
CDR3nt: TGCGCCAGCAGCAAGGCGGGGGGGCCCTACGAGCAGTACTTC

v_gene: TRBV29-1
abundance: NA
j_gene: TRBJ2-1
d_gene: TRBD2
CDR3aa: CSVEERLAGEQFF
CDR3nt: TGCAGCGTTGAAGAAAGACTAGCGGGTGAGCAGTTCTTC

v_gene: TRBV27
abundance: once
j_gene: TRBJ1-2
d_gene: TRBD1
CDR3aa: CASSSRATGVYGYTF
CDR3nt: TGTGCCAGCAGTTCCCGGGCCACAGGGGTCTATGGCTACACCTTC

v_gene: TRBV2
abundance: NA
j_gene: TRBJ1-3
d_gene: NA
CDR3aa: CASAGDNSGNTIYF
CDR3nt: TGTGCCTCCGCAGGGGACAACTCTGGAAACACCATATATTTT

v_gene: TRBV12-5
abundance: NA
j_gene: TRBJ2-1
d_gene: NA
CDR3aa: CASGLVRQKRLNEQFF
CDR3nt: TGTGCTAGTGGTTTGGTCAGACAGAAAAGACTCAATGAGCAGTTCTTC

v_gene: TRBV18
abundance: NA
j_gene: TRBJ2-2
d_gene: TRBD2
CDR3aa: CASSPWTSGPNTGELFF
CDR3nt: TGTGCCAGCTCACCTTGGACTAGCGGGCCCAACACCGGGGAGCTGTTTTTT

v_gene: TRBV7-3
abundance: NA
j_gene: TRBJ2-5
d_gene: NA
CDR3aa: CASSPQPSVPENF
CDR3nt: TGTGCCAGCAGCCCACAGCCTAGCGTCCCGGAAAACTTC

v_gene: TRBV2
abundance: NA
j_gene: TRBJ2-5
d_gene: TRBD2
CDR3aa: CASRWTSPQGTQYF
CDR3nt: TGTGCCAGCAGATGGACTAGCCCGCAAGGGACCCAGTACTTC

v_gene: TRBV5-1
abundance: NA
j_gene: TRBJ1-1
d_gene: NA
CDR3aa: CASSAGDSPMAFF
CDR3nt: TGCGCCAGCAGCGCTGGTGACAGTCCGATGGCTTTCTTT

v_gene: TRBV7-3
abundance: NA
j_gene: TRBJ2-7
d_gene: NA
CDR3aa: CASSPQGGSYEQYF
CDR3nt: TGTGCCAGCAGCCCACAGGGGGGGTCCTACGAGCAGTACTTC

v_gene: TRBV28
abundance: NA
j_gene: TRBJ2-7
d_gene: NA
CDR3aa: CASGPGHPVEQYF
CDR3nt: TGTGCCAGCGGTCCGGGACATCCCGTGGAGCAGTACTTC

v_gene: TRBV27
abundance: NA
j_gene: TRBJ2-1
d_gene: NA
CDR3aa: CASSYSGDRQEQFF
CDR3nt: TGTGCCAGCAGTTACAGTGGAGACAGACAGGAGCAGTTCTTC

v_gene: TRBV28
abundance: NA
j_gene: TRBJ1-5
d_gene: NA
CDR3aa: CATRTGNNQPQHF
CDR3nt: TGTGCCACCCGTACAGGCAACAATCAGCCCCAGCATTTT

v_gene: TRBV30
abundance: NA
j_gene: TRBJ2-6
d_gene: NA
CDR3aa: CAYLGAGANVLTF
CDR3nt: TGTGCCTACCTTGGGGCAGGGGCCAACGTCCTGACTTTC

v_gene: TRBV28
abundance: NA
j_gene: TRBJ2-5
d_gene: TRBD2
CDR3aa: CASSTRTSGSETQYF
CDR3nt: TGTGCCAGCAGCACCAGGACTAGCGGGAGTGAGACCCAGTACTTC

v_gene: TRBV5-1
abundance: NA
j_gene: TRBJ2-2
d_gene: TRBD1
CDR3aa: CASSQGESTGELFF
CDR3nt: TGCGCCAGCAGCCAGGGGGAGTCCACCGGGGAGCTGTTTTTT

v_gene: TRBV28
abundance: NA
j_gene: TRBJ1-2
d_gene: NA
CDR3aa: CASIEEGNYGYTF
CDR3nt: TGTGCCAGCATAGAGGAGGGAAACTATGGCTACACCTTC

v_gene: TRBV28
abundance: once
j_gene: TRBJ1-2
d_gene: NA
CDR3aa: CASSLFSAGTVYGYTF
CDR3nt: TGTGCCAGCAGTTTATTTTCGGCGGGAACGGTCTATGGCTACACCTTC

v_gene: TRBV14
abundance: NA
j_gene: TRBJ2-2
d_gene: NA
CDR3aa: CASSHRISRGLAAGELFF
CDR3nt: TGTGCCAGCAGCCACAGAATCTCCCGAGGGCTGGCGGCCGGGGAGCTGTTTTTT

v_gene: TRBV9
abundance: NA
j_gene: TRBJ2-5
d_gene: TRBD1
CDR3aa: CASSVGPGGAETQYF
CDR3nt: TGTGCCAGCAGCGTAGGCCCAGGGGGCGCAGAGACCCAGTACTTC

v_gene: TRBV6-6
abundance: NA
j_gene: TRBJ2-7
d_gene: NA
CDR3aa: CASSSNTYEQYF
CDR3nt: TGTGCCAGCAGTTCTAATACCTACGAGCAGTACTTC

v_gene: TRBV7-2
abundance: NA
j_gene: TRBJ2-2
d_gene: TRBD1
CDR3aa: CASSPGDREAGELFF
CDR3nt: TGTGCCAGCAGCCCAGGGGACAGGGAAGCCGGGGAGCTGTTTTTT

v_gene: TRBV30
abundance: NA
j_gene: TRBJ1-6
d_gene: TRBD1
CDR3aa: CAWSVGAIIDRVSPLHF
CDR3nt: TGTGCCTGGAGTGTCGGGGCGATTATCGACAGGGTCTCACCCCTCCACTTT

v_gene: TRBV29-1
abundance: NA
j_gene: TRBJ1-2
d_gene: TRBD1
CDR3aa: CSVERRGRDYGYTF
CDR3nt: TGCAGCGTTGAGAGGAGGGGGCGGGACTATGGCTACACCTTC

v_gene: TRBV5-8
abundance: NA
j_gene: TRBJ2-7
d_gene: TRBD2
CDR3aa: CASNLGLAGGEQQYF
CDR3nt: TGTGCCAGCAACCTAGGACTAGCGGGAGGGGAGCAGCAGTACTTC

v_gene: TRBV4-1
abundance: NA
j_gene: TRBJ2-5
d_gene: TRBD1
CDR3aa: CASSQTGEETQYF
CDR3nt: TGCGCCAGCAGCCAAACAGGGGAAGAGACCCAGTACTTC

v_gene: TRBV28
abundance: once
j_gene: TRBJ1-1
d_gene: TRBD1
CDR3aa: CASSSTGHRTEAFF
CDR3nt: TGTGCCAGCAGCTCGACAGGGCACAGGACTGAAGCTTTCTTT

v_gene: TRBV2
abundance: NA
j_gene: TRBJ2-5
d_gene: TRBD1
CDR3aa: CASTWTGAETQYF
CDR3nt: TGTGCCAGCACTTGGACAGGGGCAGAGACCCAGTACTTC

v_gene: TRBV2
abundance: NA
j_gene: TRBJ1-1
d_gene: TRBD1
CDR3aa: CASRERTGNTEAFF
CDR3nt: TGTGCCAGCAGAGAAAGGACAGGGAACACTGAAGCTTTCTTT

v_gene: TRBV2
abundance: once
j_gene: TRBJ1-1
d_gene: NA
CDR3aa: CASSAYGGEAFF
CDR3nt: TGTGCCAGCAGTGCTTACGGGGGTGAAGCTTTCTTT

v_gene: TRBV2
abundance: NA
j_gene: TRBJ1-2
d_gene: TRBD1
CDR3aa: CASSPWDRTYGYTF
CDR3nt: TGTGCCAGCAGTCCCTGGGACAGGACCTATGGCTACACCTTC

v_gene: TRBV4-2
abundance: NA
j_gene: TRBJ1-2
d_gene: TRBD1
CDR3aa: CASSQVDGTGVGYTF
CDR3nt: TGTGCCAGCAGCCAAGTAGACGGGACAGGGGTGGGCTACACCTTC

v_gene: TRBV4-1
abundance: NA
j_gene: TRBJ1-4
d_gene: TRBD1
CDR3aa: CASSSGQGNEKLFF
CDR3nt: TGCGCCAGCAGTTCAGGACAGGGGAATGAAAAACTGTTTTTT

v_gene: TRBV20-1
abundance: NA
j_gene: TRBJ1-4
d_gene: NA
CDR3aa: CSAVRGEKLFF
CDR3nt: TGCAGTGCTGTAAGGGGGGAAAAACTGTTTTTT

v_gene: TRBV7-2
abundance: NA
j_gene: TRBJ2-3
d_gene: TRBD1
CDR3aa: CASSFTGTGVTDTQYF
CDR3nt: TGTGCCAGCAGCTTCACCGGGACAGGGGTCACAGATACGCAGTATTTT

v_gene: TRBV11-2
abundance: once
j_gene: TRBJ2-1
d_gene: TRBD2
CDR3aa: CASSPGLAGGNEQFF
CDR3nt: TGTGCCAGCAGCCCGGGACTAGCGGGAGGCAATGAGCAGTTCTTC

v_gene: TRBV7-8
abundance: NA
j_gene: TRBJ2-7
d_gene: NA
CDR3aa: CASSPRLDIHEQYF
CDR3nt: TGTGCCAGCAGCCCTCGTTTGGACATCCACGAGCAGTACTTC

v_gene: TRBV11-3
abundance: NA
j_gene: TRBJ2-1
d_gene: TRBD2
CDR3aa: CASSFGGSSYNEQFF
CDR3nt: TGTGCCAGCAGCTTCGGGGGGAGCTCCTACAATGAGCAGTTCTTC